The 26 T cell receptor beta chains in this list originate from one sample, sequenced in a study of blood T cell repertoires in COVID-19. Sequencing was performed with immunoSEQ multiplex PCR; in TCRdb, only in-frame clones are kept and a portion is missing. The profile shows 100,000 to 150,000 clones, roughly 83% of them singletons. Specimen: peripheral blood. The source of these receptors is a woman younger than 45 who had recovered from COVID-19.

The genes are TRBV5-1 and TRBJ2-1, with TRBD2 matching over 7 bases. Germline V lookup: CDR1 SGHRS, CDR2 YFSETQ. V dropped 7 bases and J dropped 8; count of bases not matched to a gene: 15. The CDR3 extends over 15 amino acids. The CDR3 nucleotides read TGCGCCAGCTCCGACGAACTAGCGCCGGCGGATGAGCAGTTCTTC. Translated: CASSDELAPADEQFF.

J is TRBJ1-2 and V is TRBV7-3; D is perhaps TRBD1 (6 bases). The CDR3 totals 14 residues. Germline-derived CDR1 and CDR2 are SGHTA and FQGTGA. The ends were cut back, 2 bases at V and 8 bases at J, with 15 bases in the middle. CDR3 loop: CASSLVAGVGGYTF. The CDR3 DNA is TGTGCCAGCAGCTTAGTGGCAGGGGTGGGAGGCTACACCTTC.

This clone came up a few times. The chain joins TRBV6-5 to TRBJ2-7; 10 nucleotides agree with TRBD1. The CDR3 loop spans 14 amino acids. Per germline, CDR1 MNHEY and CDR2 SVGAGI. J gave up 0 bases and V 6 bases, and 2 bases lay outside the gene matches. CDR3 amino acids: CASRGDRGSYEQYF. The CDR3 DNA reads TGTGCCAGCAGGGGGGACAGGGGCTCCTACGAGCAGTACTTC.

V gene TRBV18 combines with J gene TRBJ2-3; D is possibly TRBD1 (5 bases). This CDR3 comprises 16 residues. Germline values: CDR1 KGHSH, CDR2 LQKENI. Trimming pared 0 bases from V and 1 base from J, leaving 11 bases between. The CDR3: CASSPPGRVGTDTQYF. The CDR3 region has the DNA TGTGCCAGCTCACCACCCGGCAGGGTTGGCACAGATACGCAGTATTTT.

The CDR3 region is CASSTRRVDTEAFF. The DNA of the CDR3 is TGTGCCAGCAGCACCCGCAGGGTAGACACTGAAGCTTTCTTT. The V gene is TRBV9, the J gene TRBJ1-1; a possible D gene is TRBD1 (5 bases). With 4 bases removed from V and 3 bases from J, the gap between germline ends came to 13 bases. The CDR3 runs to 14 residues. Germline-derived CDR1 and CDR2 are SGDLS and YYNGEE.

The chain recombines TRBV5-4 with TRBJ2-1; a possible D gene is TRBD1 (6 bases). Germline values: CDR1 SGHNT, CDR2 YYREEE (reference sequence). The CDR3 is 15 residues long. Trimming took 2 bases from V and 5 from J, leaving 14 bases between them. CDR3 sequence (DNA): TGTGCCAGCAGCTTCACGGACAGAGTAGACAATGAGCAGTTCTTC. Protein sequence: CASSFTDRVDNEQFF.

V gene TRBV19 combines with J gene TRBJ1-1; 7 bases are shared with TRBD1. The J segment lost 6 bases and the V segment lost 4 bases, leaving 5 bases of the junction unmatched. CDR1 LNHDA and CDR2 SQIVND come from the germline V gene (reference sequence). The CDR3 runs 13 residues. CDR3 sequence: CASSTGGRAEAFF. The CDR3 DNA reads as TGTGCCAGTAGTACAGGGGGAAGGGCTGAAGCTTTCTTT. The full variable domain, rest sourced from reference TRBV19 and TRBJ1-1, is DGGITQSPKYLFRKEGQNVTLSCEQNLNHDAMYWYRQDPGQGLRLIYYSQIVNDFQKGDIAEGYSVSREKKESFPLTVTSAQKNPTAFYLCASSTGGRAEAFFGQGTRLTVV.

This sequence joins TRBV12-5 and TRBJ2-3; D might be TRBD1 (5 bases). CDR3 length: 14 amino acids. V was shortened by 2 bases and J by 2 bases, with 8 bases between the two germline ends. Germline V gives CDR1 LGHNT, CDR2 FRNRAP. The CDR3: CASGLQGLTDTQYF. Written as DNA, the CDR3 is TGTGCTAGTGGTTTGCAGGGCCTCACAGATACGCAGTATTTT. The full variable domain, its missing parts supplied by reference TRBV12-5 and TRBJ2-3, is DARVTQTPRHKVTEMGQEVTMRCQPILGHNTVFWYRQTMMQGLELLAYFRNRAPLDDSGMPKDRFSAEMPDATLATLKIQPSEPRDSAVYFCASGLQGLTDTQYFGPGTRLTVL.

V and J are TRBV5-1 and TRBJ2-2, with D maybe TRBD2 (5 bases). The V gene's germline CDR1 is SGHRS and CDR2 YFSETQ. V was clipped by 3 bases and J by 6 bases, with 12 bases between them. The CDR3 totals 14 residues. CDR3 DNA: TGCGCCAGCAGCTGGAATTGGGGAGCCGGGGAGCTGTTTTTT. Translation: CASSWNWGAGELFF.

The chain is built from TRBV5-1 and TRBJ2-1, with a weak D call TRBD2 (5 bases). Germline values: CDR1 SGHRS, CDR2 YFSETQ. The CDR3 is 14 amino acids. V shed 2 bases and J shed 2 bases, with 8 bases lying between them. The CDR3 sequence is CASSFGSPYNEQFF. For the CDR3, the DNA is TGCGCCAGCAGCTTTGGGAGTCCCTACAATGAGCAGTTCTTC.

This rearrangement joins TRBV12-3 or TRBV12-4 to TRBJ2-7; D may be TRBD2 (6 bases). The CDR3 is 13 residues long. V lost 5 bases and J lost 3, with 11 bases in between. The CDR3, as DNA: TGTGCCAGCAGTCAGGGACTGGTCTACGAGCAGTACTTC. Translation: CASSQGLVYEQYF.

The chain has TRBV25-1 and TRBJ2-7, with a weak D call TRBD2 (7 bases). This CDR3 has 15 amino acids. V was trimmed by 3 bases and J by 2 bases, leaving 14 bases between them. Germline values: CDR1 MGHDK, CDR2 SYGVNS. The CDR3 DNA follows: TGTGCCAGCAGTGAGGGGGGGCTAGCGACCTACGAGCAGTACTTC. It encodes CASSEGGLATYEQYF.

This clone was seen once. The CDR3 bases are TGTGCCAGCAGTTTCTACTCGGATGGCTACACCTTC. Its translation: CASSFYSDGYTF. This chain uses TRBV12-3 or TRBV12-4 with TRBJ1-2; D is ambiguous. The CDR3 spans 12 residues. V was shortened by 3 bases and J by 6 bases, with 8 bases between the two germline ends.

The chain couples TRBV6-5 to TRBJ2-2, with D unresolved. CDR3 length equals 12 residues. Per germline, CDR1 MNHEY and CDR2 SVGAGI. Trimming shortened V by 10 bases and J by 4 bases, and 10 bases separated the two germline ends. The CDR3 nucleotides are TGTGCCACACTTAGCTCCACCGGGGAGCTGTTTTTT. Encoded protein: CATLSSTGELFF.

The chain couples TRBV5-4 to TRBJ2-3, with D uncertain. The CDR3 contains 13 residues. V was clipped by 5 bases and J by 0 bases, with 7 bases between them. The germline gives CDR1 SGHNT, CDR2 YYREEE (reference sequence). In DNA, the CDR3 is TGTGCCAGCAGGGCGGCTAGCACAGATACGCAGTATTTT. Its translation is CASRAASTDTQYF. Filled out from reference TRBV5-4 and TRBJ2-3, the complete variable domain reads ETGVTQSPTHLIKTRGQQVTLRCSSQSGHNTVSWYQQALGQGPQFIFQYYREEENGRGNFPPRFSGLQFPNYSSELNVNALELDDSALYLCASRAASTDTQYFGPGTRLTVL.

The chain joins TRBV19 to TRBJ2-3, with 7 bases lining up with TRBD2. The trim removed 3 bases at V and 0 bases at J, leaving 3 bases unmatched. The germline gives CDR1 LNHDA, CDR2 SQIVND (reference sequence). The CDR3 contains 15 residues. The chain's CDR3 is CASSIRGGSTDTQYF. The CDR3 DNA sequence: TGTGCCAGTAGTATCCGCGGGGGAAGCACAGATACGCAGTATTTT.

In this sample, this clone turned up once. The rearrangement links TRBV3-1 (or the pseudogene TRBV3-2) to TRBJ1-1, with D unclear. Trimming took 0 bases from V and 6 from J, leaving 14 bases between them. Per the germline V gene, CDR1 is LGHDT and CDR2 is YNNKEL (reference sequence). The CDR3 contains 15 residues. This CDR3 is CASSQEGQARAEAFF. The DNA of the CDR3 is TGTGCCAGCAGCCAAGAGGGTCAGGCGAGGGCTGAAGCTTTCTTT.

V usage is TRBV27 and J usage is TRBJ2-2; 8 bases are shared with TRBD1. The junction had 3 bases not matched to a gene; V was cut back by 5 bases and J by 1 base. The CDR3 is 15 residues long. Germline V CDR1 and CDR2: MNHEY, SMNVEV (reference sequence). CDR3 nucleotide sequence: TGTGCCAGCAGTGAGGACAGGGAGAACACCGGGGAGCTGTTTTTT. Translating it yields CASSEDRENTGELFF.

The CDR3 bases are TGCAGCGTCGAGGGGGGGGCTACAGATACGCAGTATTTT. Amino acid sequence: CSVEGGATDTQYF. The chain couples TRBV29-1 to TRBJ2-3; a weak D match, TRBD2 (7 bases). From germline, CDR1 is SQVTM and CDR2 ANQGSEA. This CDR3 is 13 amino acids long. V gave up 6 bases and J gave up 3 bases, with 13 bases separating them.

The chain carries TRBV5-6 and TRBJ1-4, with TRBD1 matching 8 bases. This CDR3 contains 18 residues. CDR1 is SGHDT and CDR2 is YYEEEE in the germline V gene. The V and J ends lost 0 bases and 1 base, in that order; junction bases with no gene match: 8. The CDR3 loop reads CASSLAPGQGGTNEKLFF. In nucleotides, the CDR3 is TGTGCCAGCAGCTTGGCTCCCGGACAGGGTGGAACTAATGAAAAACTGTTTTTT.

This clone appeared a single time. CDR3 DNA sequence: TGCGCCAGCAGCCCGGGACAGGGGTTAGGAGCTTTCTTT. This codes for CASSPGQGLGAFF. This chain connects TRBV5-1 to TRBJ1-1; 10 positions match TRBD1. The trim removed 4 bases at V and 10 bases at J, leaving 7 bases unmatched. Germline values: CDR1 SGHRS, CDR2 YFSETQ. CDR3 length equals 13 residues. The full variable domain, rest sourced from reference TRBV5-1 and TRBJ1-1, is KAGVTQTPRYLIKTRGQQVTLSCSPISGHRSVSWYQQTPGQGLQFLFEYFSETQRNKGNFPGRFSGRQFSNSRSEMNVSTLELGDSALYLCASSPGQGLGAFFGQGTRLTVV.

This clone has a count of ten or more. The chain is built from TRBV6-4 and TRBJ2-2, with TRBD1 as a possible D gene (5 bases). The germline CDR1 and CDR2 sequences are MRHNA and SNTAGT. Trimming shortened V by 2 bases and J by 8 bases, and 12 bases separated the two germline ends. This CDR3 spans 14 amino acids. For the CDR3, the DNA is TGTGCCAGCAGTGACGAGCCAGGGCAAGGGGAGCTGTTTTTT. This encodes CASSDEPGQGELFF.

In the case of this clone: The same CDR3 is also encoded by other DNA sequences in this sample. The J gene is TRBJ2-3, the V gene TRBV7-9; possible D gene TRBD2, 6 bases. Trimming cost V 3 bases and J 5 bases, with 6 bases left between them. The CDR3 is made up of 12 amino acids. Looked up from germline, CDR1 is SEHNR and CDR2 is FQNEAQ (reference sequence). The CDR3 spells CASSFGGDTQYF. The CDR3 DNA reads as TGTGCCAGCAGCTTCGGGGGAGATACGCAGTATTTT.

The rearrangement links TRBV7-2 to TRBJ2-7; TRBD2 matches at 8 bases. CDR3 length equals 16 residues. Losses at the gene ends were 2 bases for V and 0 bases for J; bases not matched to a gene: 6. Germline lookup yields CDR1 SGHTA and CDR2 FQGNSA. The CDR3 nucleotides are TGTGCCAGCAGCTTAAGGGGCGGGGGGAGCTCCTACGAGCAGTACTTC. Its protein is CASSLRGGGSSYEQYF. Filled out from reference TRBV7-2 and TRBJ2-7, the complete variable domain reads GAGVSQSPSNKVTEKGKDVELRCDPISGHTALYWYRQSLGQGLEFLIYFQGNSAPDKSGLPSDRFSAERTGGSVSTLTIQRTQQEDSAVYLCASSLRGGGSSYEQYFGPGTRLTVT.

CDR3 coding DNA: TGTGCCAGCAGTTACTCGAACAGGCCTAACACTGAAGCTTTCTTT. The encoded protein is CASSYSNRPNTEAFF. V gene TRBV6-5 combines with J gene TRBJ1-1, with a tentative D call TRBD1 (5 bases). The CDR3 contains 15 residues. Germline values: CDR1 MNHEY, CDR2 SVGAGI. V was shortened by 0 bases and J by 2 bases, with 10 bases between the two germline ends.

The CDR3 DNA is TGTGCCAGCGGGGGGACAGGCGGCTATAATTCACCCCTCCACTTT. Translation: CASGGTGGYNSPLHF. V usage is TRBV27 and J usage is TRBJ1-6, with TRBD1 matching over 8 bases. The CDR3 is 15 amino acids. CDR1 and CDR2 from the germline V gene are MNHEY and SMNVEV (reference sequence). The junction had 6 bases not matched to a gene; V was cut back by 8 bases and J by 3 bases.